This T cell receptor beta chain was profiled in a study of Graves' ophthalmopathy and Graves' hyperthyroidism. RNA transcripts were the source from which TCR beta CDR3 regions were amplified. HTBI primers were employed in first-round RT-PCR, then a second-round multiplex PCR followed. TCRdb reprocessed the multiplex PCR reads with MiXCR, giving one entry per CDR3 protein. The table includes 650,000 to 800,000 distinct CDR3 sequences, roughly 41% detected once. The clonotype originates from an adult man with Graves' ophthalmopathy. Specimen: peripheral blood.

The CDR3 loop reads CAWSMGGDSSSLYGYTF. The CDR3 region has the DNA TGTGCCTGGAGTATGGGCGGGGACAGTAGTTCCCTCTATGGCTACACCTTC. The rearrangement joins TRBV10-3 to TRBJ1-2, with 7 bases that match TRBD1. The V gene end was trimmed by 11 bases and the J gene end by 4 bases; junction bases not matched to a gene: 22. The CDR3 length is 17 residues. Germline lookup yields CDR1 ENHRY and CDR2 SYGVKD.